This paragraph covers one T cell receptor (beta chain) sequence. As yet, its antigen is unknown. This entry comes from a study of shared clonotypes between healthy human individuals. Germline values: CDR1 LNHDA, CDR2 SQIVND (reference sequence). With 5 bases clipped from V and 2 bases from J, the junction kept 4 bases outside the gene matches. This CDR3 contains 14 residues. The authors' processing: Junction-only sequences without quality scores were provided by ImmunoSEQ, so filtering was different. Some clones are missing from TCRdb's copy, which holds only in-frame ones; the method was immunoSEQ multiplex PCR. V and J calls and clone size come straight from that table; D and trimming were deduced from the DNA. The sample shows fewer than 700,000 clones, about 80% of them seen only once. Study-level results: Researchers sampled blood only, noting tissue repertoires likely differ.

This receptor was obtained from a woman between 40 and 50 years old in good health. Some clones in this sample may be carry-over from other donors' samples. The sample taken for sequencing was PBMCs. V is TRBV19 and J is TRBJ2-3; 7 positions agree with TRBD1. The CDR3 reads CASSLGQVTDTQYF. The DNA of the CDR3 is TGTGCCAGTAGTCTCGGACAGGTCACAGATACGCAGTATTTT.